This T cell receptor beta chain was retrieved from a study of CD8+CD57+ T cells in acquired aplastic anemia. Study context: Mean yield of DNA from sorted CD4+ and CD8+ cells was 3.2 ug.

This clonotype was recorded at least ten times. Per germline, CDR1 LNHNV and CDR2 YYDKDF (reference sequence). V dropped 0 bases and J dropped 9 bases, with 18 bases sitting between them. This CDR3 has 16 residues. TCR beta VDJ and CDR3 profiles were obtained from a genomic DNA template. Each CDR3 protein gets one entry after TCRdb re-called the reads with MiXCR. The sample carries hundreds of thousands of distinct CDR3 sequences, approximately 33% recorded once. Patients included in sequencing had previously demonstrated CD8+CD57+ cell expansion by flow cytometry. The receptor comes from a human donor with aplastic anemia. Sequencing was performed on sorted CD4+, CD8+, or CD8+CD57+ T cells (not recorded which) from PBMCs. The V gene is TRBV15, the J gene TRBJ2-1; D is ambiguous. CDR3 sequence (DNA): TGTGCCACCAGCAGAGATAATCCCGCTATGTTCGGTGAGCAGTTCTTC. Translating gives CATSRDNPAMFGEQFF.